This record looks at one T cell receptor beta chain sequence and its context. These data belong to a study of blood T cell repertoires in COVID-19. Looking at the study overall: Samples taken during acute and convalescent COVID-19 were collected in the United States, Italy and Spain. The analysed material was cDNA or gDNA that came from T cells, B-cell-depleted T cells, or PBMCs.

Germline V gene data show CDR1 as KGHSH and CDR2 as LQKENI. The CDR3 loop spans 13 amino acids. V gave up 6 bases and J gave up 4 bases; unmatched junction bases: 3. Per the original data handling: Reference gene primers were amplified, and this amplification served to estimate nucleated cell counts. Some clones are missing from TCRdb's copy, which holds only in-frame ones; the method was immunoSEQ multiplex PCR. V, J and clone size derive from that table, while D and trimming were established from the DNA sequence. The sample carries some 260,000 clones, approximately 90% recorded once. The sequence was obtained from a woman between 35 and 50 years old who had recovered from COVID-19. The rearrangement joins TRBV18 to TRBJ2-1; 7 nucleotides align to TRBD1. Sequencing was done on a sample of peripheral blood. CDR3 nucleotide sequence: TGTGCCAGCTCCGAGGGACAGTACAATGAGCAGTTCTTC. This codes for CASSEGQYNEQFF.